The 15 T cell receptor beta chains in this list originate from one sample, sequenced in a study of cytomegalovirus exposure and HLA in healthy donors. PCR primers comprised 60 Vbeta and 13 Jbeta primers. Using immunoSEQ multiplex PCR, the repertoire was profiled, and TCRdb retains in-frame clones only, with some absent. In all, the sample yields 200,000 to 250,000 clones. The specimen sequenced was PBMCs. These receptors all come from a woman aged 25 to 39 in good health and CMV-seropositive.

The chain has TRBV5-1 and TRBJ2-1; TRBD2 matches at 13 bases. The CDR3 loop spans 17 amino acids. The trim removed 4 bases at V and 7 bases at J, leaving 11 bases unmatched. Per germline, CDR1 SGHRS and CDR2 YFSETQ. The CDR3 bases are TGCGCCAGCAGCGGAAGACTAGCGGGGGGCTTCGGGAATGAGCAGTTCTTC. Residues: CASSGRLAGGFGNEQFF. The full variable domain, its missing parts supplied by reference TRBV5-1 and TRBJ2-1, is KAGVTQTPRYLIKTRGQQVTLSCSPISGHRSVSWYQQTPGQGLQFLFEYFSETQRNKGNFPGRFSGRQFSNSRSEMNVSTLELGDSALYLCASSGRLAGGFGNEQFFGPGTRLTVL.

This sequence joins TRBV18 and TRBJ1-1; D may be TRBD1 (5 bases). This CDR3 is built from 19 residues. The V end lost 2 bases, the J end lost 3 bases, and 25 bases lay between the germline ends. The germline CDR1 and CDR2 sequences are KGHSH and LQKENI. CDR3 residues: CASSPSPAGSSLTHTEAFF. For the CDR3, the DNA is TGTGCCAGCTCACCATCGCCAGCAGGGTCCAGTTTAACACACACTGAAGCTTTCTTT.

The chain joins TRBV28 to TRBJ2-5, with 12 bases that match TRBD1. V lost 4 bases and J lost 1; bases outside the gene matches: 1. CDR3 length: 15 amino acids. The germline CDR1 and CDR2 sequences are MDHEN and SYDVKM. In nucleotides, the CDR3 is TGTGCCAGCAGTTGGGACAGGGGGCCCCAAGAGACCCAGTACTTC. Its protein is CASSWDRGPQETQYF.

The chain has TRBV30 and TRBJ2-7; 9 nucleotides match TRBD2. The CDR3 is 15 amino acids. Trimming cost V 5 bases and J 6 bases; bases outside gene matches: 14. Germline assignment: CDR1 GTSNPN and CDR2 SVGIG (reference sequence). The CDR3 is CAWGHKGAAGGEQYF. In DNA form, the CDR3 reads TGTGCCTGGGGCCACAAAGGGGCAGCGGGAGGCGAGCAGTACTTC.

The chain has TRBV2 and TRBJ1-1; no reliable D call. CDR1 and CDR2 from the germline V gene are SNHLY and FYNNEI. CDR3 size: 13 residues. The V gene lost 4 bases and the J gene lost 1 base, with 7 bases spanning the gap. The CDR3 sequence is CASSGGANTEAFF. CDR3 nucleotide sequence: TGTGCCAGCAGTGGGGGAGCGAACACTGAAGCTTTCTTT.

This chain joins TRBV30 and TRBJ1-2; 7 bases fit TRBD1. V was pared by 4 bases and J by 6 bases, with 5 bases of the junction left unmatched. The CDR3 contains 12 residues. Germline lookup yields CDR1 GTSNPN and CDR2 SVGIG (reference sequence). The CDR3 DNA sequence: TGTGCCTGGAAATTACAGGGGCATGGCTACACCTTC. Amino acid sequence: CAWKLQGHGYTF.

The CDR3, as DNA: TGTGCCAGCTCACCAAGCTTCGAACCCTCTGGAAACACCATATATTTT. The encoded protein is CASSPSFEPSGNTIYF. The rearrangement links TRBV18 to TRBJ1-3; D ambiguous. V lost 2 bases and J lost 0, with 11 bases in between. CDR3 length equals 16 residues. Germline lookup yields CDR1 KGHSH and CDR2 LQKENI.

CDR3 DNA: TGTGCCAGCAGCTTGGGGGACAGGGGCTATAATTCACCCCTCCACTTT. This translates into CASSLGDRGYNSPLHF. The chain recombines TRBV13 with TRBJ1-6; 10 bases are a match to TRBD1. The CDR3 length is 16 residues. Germline trimming cut 3 bases from V and 3 bases from J; bases unmatched to any gene: 2. The germline CDR1 and CDR2 sequences are PRHDT and FYEKMQ (reference sequence). Full variable domain (missing parts from reference TRBV13 and TRBJ1-6): AAGVIQSPRHLIKEKRETATLKCYPIPRHDTVYWYQQGPGQDPQFLISFYEKMQSDKGSIPDRFSAQQFSDYHSELNMSSLELGDSALYFCASSLGDRGYNSPLHFGNGTRLTVT.

This rearrangement joins TRBV5-6 to TRBJ2-5; D is possibly TRBD1 (6 bases). The J call could be wrong; TRBJ2-7 is a better fit for the DNA end. Looked up from germline, CDR1 is SGHDT and CDR2 is YYEEEE. The CDR3 extends over 17 amino acids. For the CDR3, the DNA is TGTGCCAGCAGCTTGGAAGGGGGACCTGTCAATGCCTACGAGCAGTACTTC. Translated, it gives CASSLEGGPVNAYEQYF.

V gene TRBV5-1 combines with J gene TRBJ2-3, with 9 bases fitting TRBD2. The germline CDR1 and CDR2 sequences are SGHRS and YFSETQ. The CDR3 spans 15 residues. V lost 0 bases and J lost 3; bases outside the gene matches: 2. The CDR3 sequence: CASSLGLAGTDTQYF. CDR3 nucleotide sequence: TGCGCCAGCAGCTTGGGTCTAGCGGGGACAGATACGCAGTATTTT. The full variable domain, its missing parts supplied by reference TRBV5-1 and TRBJ2-3, is KAGVTQTPRYLIKTRGQQVTLSCSPISGHRSVSWYQQTPGQGLQFLFEYFSETQRNKGNFPGRFSGRQFSNSRSEMNVSTLELGDSALYLCASSLGLAGTDTQYFGPGTRLTVL.

DNA for the CDR3: TGCGCCAGCAGCCAAGGACAGGGGGACGAAAAACTGTTTTTT. This codes for CASSQGQGDEKLFF. The gene calls are TRBV4-3 and TRBJ1-4; 9 bases match TRBD1. The V gene's germline CDR1 is LGHNA and CDR2 YSLEER. There are 14 residues in the CDR3. V was clipped by 1 base and J by 8 bases; unmatched bases: 2.

The chain employs TRBV6-6 and TRBJ1-5; no clear D. The CDR3 consists of 15 residues. Germline V gene data show CDR1 as MNHNY and CDR2 as SVGAGI (reference sequence). V dropped 2 bases and J dropped 4 bases, with 12 bases sitting between them. The CDR3 nucleotides are TGTGCCAGCAGTTACGGTAGCCAACTAAATCAGCCCCAGCATTTT. Residues: CASSYGSQLNQPQHF.

The chain carries TRBV5-1 and TRBJ2-1; TRBD1 matches at 10 bases. The V gene's germline CDR1 is SGHRS and CDR2 YFSETQ. Trimming cost V 4 bases and J 3 bases; bases outside gene matches: 4. The CDR3 is 15 residues long. The CDR3 sequence is CASSPGQGIYNEQFF. CDR3 nucleotides: TGCGCCAGCAGCCCGGGACAGGGGATCTACAATGAGCAGTTCTTC.

The chain links TRBV4-1 to TRBJ2-5; 7 bases are shared with TRBD2. The last part of the DNA fits TRBJ2-7 better; the J call may be wrong. CDR3 size: 14 residues. In germline, CDR1 is MGHRA, CDR2 YSYEKL. CDR3 DNA: TGCGCCAGCAGCCAAGACGGGGGGTCCTACGAGCAGTACTTC. Its translation is CASSQDGGSYEQYF.

This rearrangement joins TRBV19 to TRBJ2-3, with a weak D call TRBD1 (6 bases). Germline-derived CDR1 and CDR2 are LNHDA and SQIVND (reference sequence). This CDR3 has 17 residues. Trimming pared 5 bases from V and 3 bases from J, leaving 21 bases between. CDR3 sequence (DNA): TGTGCCAGTAGTCTTCCAGGGGACGGCGACCGAACAGATACGCAGTATTTT. This sequence encodes CASSLPGDGDRTDTQYF.